The sequence of this T cell receptor beta chain was determined in a study of blood T cell repertoires in COVID-19. TCRdb's copy holds only in-frame clones and misses some; the assay was immunoSEQ multiplex PCR. Among approximately 500,000 clones listed, 80% to 90% were seen once. J gave up 7 bases and V 2 bases, and 14 bases lay outside the gene matches. Germline V gives CDR1 SGHDT, CDR2 YYEEEE. The CDR3 runs to 17 residues. V is TRBV5-6 and J is TRBJ2-4, with 8 bases lining up with TRBD1. The sample was peripheral blood. This TCR came from a human donor in a cohort sampled during active COVID-19. CDR3 coding DNA: TGTGCCAGCAGCTTTACCTTAACAGGGGGTGGATCCAACATTCAGTACTTC. Translated, it gives CASSFTLTGGGSNIQYF.